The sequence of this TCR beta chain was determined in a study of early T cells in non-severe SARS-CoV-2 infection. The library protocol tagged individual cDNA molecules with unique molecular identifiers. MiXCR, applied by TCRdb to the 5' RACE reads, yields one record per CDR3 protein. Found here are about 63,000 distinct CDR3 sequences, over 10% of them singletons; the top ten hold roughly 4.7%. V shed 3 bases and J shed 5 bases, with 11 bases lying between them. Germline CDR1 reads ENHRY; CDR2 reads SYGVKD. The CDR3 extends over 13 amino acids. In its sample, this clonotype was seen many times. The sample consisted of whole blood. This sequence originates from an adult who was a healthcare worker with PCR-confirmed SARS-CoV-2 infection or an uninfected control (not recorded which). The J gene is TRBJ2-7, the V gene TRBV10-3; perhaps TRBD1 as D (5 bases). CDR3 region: CAISDGRVDEQYF. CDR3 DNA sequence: TGTGCCATCAGTGATGGCAGGGTGGACGAGCAGTACTTC.